This entry lists 5 T cell receptor beta chains sequenced from one sample in a study of blood T cell repertoires in COVID-19. The assay was immunoSEQ multiplex PCR, and TCRdb's table has in-frame clones only and misses some. The table has approximately 92,000 clones, about 82% seen once. Sequenced input: peripheral blood. The receptors stem from a middle-aged man with acute or convalescent COVID-19.

The rearrangement uses TRBV30 and TRBJ1-1; TRBD1 agrees at 9 bases. With 3 bases clipped from V and 3 bases from J, the junction kept 2 bases outside the gene matches. The CDR3 totals 13 residues. Germline V gene lookup returns CDR1 GTSNPN and CDR2 SVGIG (reference sequence). The DNA of the CDR3 is TGTGCCTGGAGGCGACAGGGGGACACTGAAGCTTTCTTT. Its protein is CAWRRQGDTEAFF.

The chain couples TRBV9 to TRBJ1-6, with D hard to call. V was trimmed by 7 bases and J by 8 bases, leaving 7 bases between them. Germline V gives CDR1 SGDLS, CDR2 YYNGEE. This CDR3 comprises 11 residues. This CDR3 reads CASGEDSPLHF. CDR3 nucleotides: TGTGCCAGCGGGGAGGATTCACCCCTCCACTTT.

This clone was recorded a few times. The identical CDR3 is also encoded by other nucleotide sequences in the sample. V usage is TRBV5-1 and J usage is TRBJ2-3; D might be TRBD1 (5 bases). There are 14 residues in the CDR3. Germline V lookup: CDR1 SGHRS, CDR2 YFSETQ. The V gene lost 0 bases and the J gene lost 2 bases, with 7 bases spanning the gap. CDR3 DNA: TGCGCCAGCAGCTTGGGACAGAACACAGATACGCAGTATTTT. Protein sequence: CASSLGQNTDTQYF. Full variable domain (remainder filled in from reference TRBV5-1 and TRBJ2-3): KAGVTQTPRYLIKTRGQQVTLSCSPISGHRSVSWYQQTPGQGLQFLFEYFSETQRNKGNFPGRFSGRQFSNSRSEMNVSTLELGDSALYLCASSLGQNTDTQYFGPGTRLTVL.

This chain connects TRBV4-3 to TRBJ1-6; 7 bases align to TRBD1. CDR3 size: 14 residues. V lost 1 base to trimming and J lost 9 bases; unmatched junction nucleotides: 3. The germline gives CDR1 LGHNA, CDR2 YSLEER. DNA of the CDR3: TGCGCCAGCAGCCAAGCGGACAGGCCTTCACCCCTCCACTTT. It encodes CASSQADRPSPLHF.

This clone was detected once. The rearrangement uses TRBV11-2 and TRBJ1-3; no clear D gene. The CDR3 totals 12 residues. Germline V gene data show CDR1 as SGHAT and CDR2 as FQNNGV. V shed 3 bases and J shed 3 bases, with 3 bases lying between them. The CDR3 DNA reads TGTGCCAGCAGCTTTTATGGAAACACCATATATTTT. Amino acid sequence: CASSFYGNTIYF.